The source of this T cell receptor beta chain is a study of CD8+ T cells in alopecia areata (dated by TCRdb to 2016 to 2019). For the study in its entirety: In both human patients and the C3H/HeJ mouse model, the study applied high-throughput TCRbeta sequencing to look at T cell clonal expansion in alopecia areata. Human TCRbeta sequencing covered scalp tissue and sorted CD4+ and CD8+ peripheral blood T cells from patchy and totalis/universalis alopecia areata patients and healthy controls. Clonality in the scalp was compared among normal scalp (n=4), patchy alopecia areata scalp (n=8), and alopecia totalis/universalis scalp (n=8). RNA was obtained with the PAXgene miRNA kit for fixed scalp, the miRNeasy kit for PBMCs, and the RNeasy kit for mouse skin. TCRbeta CDR3 regions were amplified by immunoSEQ multiplex PCR using 35 Vbeta forward and 13 Jbeta reverse primers. What the authors observed across the whole study: Higher clonality and more expanded CD8+ clones were observed in lesional scalp than in normal scalp, particularly in alopecia totalis/universalis, a finding suggestive of antigenic drive. Unlike mouse skin, where gammadelta T cells dominate, normal human skin contains resident alphabeta T cells that get sequenced too, which complicates analysis of the scalp TCR repertoire. TCR sequences shared between patients were less clear than in mice, possibly partly because of HLA diversity in the patient population.

CDR1 and CDR2, looked up from the germline V gene, are LGHNA and YNFKEQ. Counted from cysteine to phenylalanine, this CDR3 has 14 amino acids. The retained sequence is limited to the CDR3, 42 bases, with the frame set at the first base. At the junction V is shortened by 2 bases and J by 10 bases, with 15 bases in between. Libraries came from the immunoSEQ multiplex PCR assay. RNA was extracted from all samples and reverse transcribed into cDNA, which served as template for TCR sequencing. First-strand cDNA was synthesized using SuperScript III with a 2:1 mix of oligo-dT and random hexamers. Amplification bias was assessed with a synthetic immune receptor repertoire, and residual bias was removed computationally. The published analysis was carried out like this. After raw reads were preprocessed to remove errors, the CDR3 was defined following IMGT conventions as running from the conserved cysteine to phenylalanine. Clonality was computed by normalizing Shannon entropy by log2 of the number of productive unique TCRs and subtracting the result from 1. Whether scalp clones were CD4 or CD8 was inferred by matching scalp TCRbeta sequences against CD4 and CD8 repertoires sorted from blood. TCRdb provides this immuneACCESS table in a form limited to in-frame rearrangements. Some clones are lacking; in checked studies, under half of them reflect an unresolved V gene, and why the rest are absent is not known. V, J and clone size are taken as reported in that table, and D and trimming were inferred from the DNA itself. The sample data list about 140,000 clones, and approximately 60% of these were observed just once. 30% to 45% of the sample rests with the top ten.

PBMCs were isolated by density centrifugation and stained for CD3, CD4 and CD8, after which CD4+ and CD8+ T cells were sorted on a FACSAria. Scalp biopsies and blood samples were obtained from unaffected controls. This clone was recorded only once. The antigen it recognizes is unknown. Base qualities were left out, and no much larger clone turns up one base away. Recombination connected TRBV4-2 to TRBJ2-1, and TRBD1 may be the D gene, going by 5 matching bases. This clonotype was obtained from a human donor in good health. The sample was CD8+ T cells sorted from blood. DNA sequence: TGTGCCAGCAGCCAAAAAACAGGTTTTGACGAGCAGTTCTTC. Its product reads: CASSQKTGFDEQFF.